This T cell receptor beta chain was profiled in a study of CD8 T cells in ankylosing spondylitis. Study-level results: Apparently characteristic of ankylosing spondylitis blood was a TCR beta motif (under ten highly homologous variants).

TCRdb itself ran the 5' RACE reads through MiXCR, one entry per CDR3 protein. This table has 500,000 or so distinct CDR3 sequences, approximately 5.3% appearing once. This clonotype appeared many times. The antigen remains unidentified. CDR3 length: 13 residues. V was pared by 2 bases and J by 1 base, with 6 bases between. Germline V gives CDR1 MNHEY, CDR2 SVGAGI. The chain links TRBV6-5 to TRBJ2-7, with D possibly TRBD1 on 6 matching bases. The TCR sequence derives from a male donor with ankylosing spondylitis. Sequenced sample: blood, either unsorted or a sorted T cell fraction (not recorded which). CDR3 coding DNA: TGTGCCAGCAGTTACGGACAGTCCTACGAGCAGTACTTC. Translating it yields CASSYGQSYEQYF.